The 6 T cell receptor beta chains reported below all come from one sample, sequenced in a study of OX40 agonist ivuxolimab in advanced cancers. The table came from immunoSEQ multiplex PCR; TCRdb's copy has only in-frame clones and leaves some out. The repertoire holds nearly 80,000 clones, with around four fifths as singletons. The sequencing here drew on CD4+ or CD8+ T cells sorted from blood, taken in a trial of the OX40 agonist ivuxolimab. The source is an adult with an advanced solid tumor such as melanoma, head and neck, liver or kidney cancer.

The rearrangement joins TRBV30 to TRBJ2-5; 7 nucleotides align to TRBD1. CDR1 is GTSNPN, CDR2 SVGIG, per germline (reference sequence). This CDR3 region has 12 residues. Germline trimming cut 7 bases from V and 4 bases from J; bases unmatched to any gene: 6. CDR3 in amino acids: CALQGIGETQYF. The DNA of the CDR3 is TGTGCCTTACAGGGGATTGGAGAGACCCAGTACTTC.

This CDR3 is CAWSVIWTENTDTQYF. The CDR3 nucleotides are TGTGCCTGGAGCGTAATTTGGACAGAAAACACAGATACGCAGTATTTT. The genes are TRBV30 and TRBJ2-3; D possibly corresponds to TRBD1 (6 bases). The CDR3 extends over 16 amino acids. CDR1 is GTSNPN, CDR2 SVGIG, per germline (reference sequence). Trimming pared 3 bases from V and 2 bases from J, leaving 18 bases between.

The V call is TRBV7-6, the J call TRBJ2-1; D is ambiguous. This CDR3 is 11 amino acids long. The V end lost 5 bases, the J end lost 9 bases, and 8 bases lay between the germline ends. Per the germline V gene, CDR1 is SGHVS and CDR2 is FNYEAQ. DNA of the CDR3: TGTGCCAGCAGCCTAGTTGGTGAGCAGTTCTTC. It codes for CASSLVGEQFF.

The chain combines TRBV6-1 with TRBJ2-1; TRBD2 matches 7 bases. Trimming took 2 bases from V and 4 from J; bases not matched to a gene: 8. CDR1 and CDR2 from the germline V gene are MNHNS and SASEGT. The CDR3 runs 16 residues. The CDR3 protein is CASSEWLAEKYNEQFF. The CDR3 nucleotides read TGTGCCAGCAGTGAATGGCTAGCGGAAAAGTACAATGAGCAGTTCTTC.

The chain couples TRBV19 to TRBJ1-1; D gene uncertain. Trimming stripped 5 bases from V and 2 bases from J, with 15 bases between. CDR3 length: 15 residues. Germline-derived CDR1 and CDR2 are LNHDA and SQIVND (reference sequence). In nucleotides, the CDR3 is TGTGCCAGTAGTGTGAACAATCGACGAAACACTGAAGCTTTCTTT. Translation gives CASSVNNRRNTEAFF. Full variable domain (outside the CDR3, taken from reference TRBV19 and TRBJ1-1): DGGITQSPKYLFRKEGQNVTLSCEQNLNHDAMYWYRQDPGQGLRLIYYSQIVNDFQKGDIAEGYSVSREKKESFPLTVTSAQKNPTAFYLCASSVNNRRNTEAFFGQGTRLTVV.

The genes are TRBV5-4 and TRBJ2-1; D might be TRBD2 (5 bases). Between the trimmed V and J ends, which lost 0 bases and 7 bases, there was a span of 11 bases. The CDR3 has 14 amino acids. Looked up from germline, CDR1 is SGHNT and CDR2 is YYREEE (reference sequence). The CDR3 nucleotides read TGTGCCAGCAGCTTGGGGACTCTCATGAATGAGCAGTTCTTC. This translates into CASSLGTLMNEQFF.